The clone carrying this TCR beta chain showed up just a few times. These data belong to a study of patients and donors after allogeneic stem cell transplantation. Via MiXCR, TCRdb re-called the RT-PCR reads, giving one row per CDR3 protein. The sample yields 190,000 or so distinct CDR3 sequences, more than 35% seen once. The sequenced material came from blood, either unsorted or a sorted T cell fraction (not recorded which). This TCR was sampled from a human donor who was either an allogeneic HSCT recipient or a stem cell or donor lymphocyte infusion donor (not recorded which). It is not recorded whose cells these are; they may come from a transplant donor.

CDR3 sequence reads: CASSYEGGPNTEAFF. The CDR3 DNA reads as TGTGCCAGCAGTTACGAGGGAGGGCCGAACACTGAAGCTTTCTTT. The chain combines TRBV6-2 or TRBV6-3 with TRBJ1-1; no firm D call. The germline CDR1 and CDR2 sequences are MNHEY and SVGEGT. The CDR3 covers 15 residues. V lost 2 bases, J lost 1 base, and 11 bases lay in between.